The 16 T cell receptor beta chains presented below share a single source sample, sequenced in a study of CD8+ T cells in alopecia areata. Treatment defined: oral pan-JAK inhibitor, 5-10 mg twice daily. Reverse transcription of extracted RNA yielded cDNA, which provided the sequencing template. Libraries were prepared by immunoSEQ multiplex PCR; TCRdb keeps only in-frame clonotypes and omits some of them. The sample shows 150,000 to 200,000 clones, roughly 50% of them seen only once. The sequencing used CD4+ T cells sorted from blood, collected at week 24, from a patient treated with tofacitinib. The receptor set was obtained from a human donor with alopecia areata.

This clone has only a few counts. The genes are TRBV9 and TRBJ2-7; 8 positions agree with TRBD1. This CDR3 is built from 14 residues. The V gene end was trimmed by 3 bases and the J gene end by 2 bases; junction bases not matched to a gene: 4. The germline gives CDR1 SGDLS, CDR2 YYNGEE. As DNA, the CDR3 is TGTGCCAGCAGCGCCACGACAGGGGCCTACGAGCAGTACTTC. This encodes CASSATTGAYEQYF. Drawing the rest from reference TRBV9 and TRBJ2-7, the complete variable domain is DSGVTQTPKHLITATGQRVTLRCSPRSGDLSVYWYQQSLDQGLQFLIQYYNGEERAKGNILERFSAQQFPDLHSELNLSSLELGDSALYFCASSATTGAYEQYFGPGTRLTVT.

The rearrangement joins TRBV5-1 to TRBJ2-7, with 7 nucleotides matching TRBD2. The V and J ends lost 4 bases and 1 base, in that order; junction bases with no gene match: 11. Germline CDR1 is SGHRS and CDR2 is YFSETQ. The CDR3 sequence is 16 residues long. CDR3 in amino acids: CASSRVLGGSSYEQYF. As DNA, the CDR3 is TGCGCCAGCAGCCGGGTTCTTGGCGGGAGTTCCTACGAGCAGTACTTC. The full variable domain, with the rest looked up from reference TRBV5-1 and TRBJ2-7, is KAGVTQTPRYLIKTRGQQVTLSCSPISGHRSVSWYQQTPGQGLQFLFEYFSETQRNKGNFPGRFSGRQFSNSRSEMNVSTLELGDSALYLCASSRVLGGSSYEQYFGPGTRLTVT.

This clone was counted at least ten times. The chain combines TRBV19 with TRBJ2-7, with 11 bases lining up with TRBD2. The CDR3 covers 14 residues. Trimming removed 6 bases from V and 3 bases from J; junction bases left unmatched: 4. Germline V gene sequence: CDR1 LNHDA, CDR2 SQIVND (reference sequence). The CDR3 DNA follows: TGTGCCAGTAGACTAGCGGGAGATGGCTACGAGCAGTACTTC. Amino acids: CASRLAGDGYEQYF.

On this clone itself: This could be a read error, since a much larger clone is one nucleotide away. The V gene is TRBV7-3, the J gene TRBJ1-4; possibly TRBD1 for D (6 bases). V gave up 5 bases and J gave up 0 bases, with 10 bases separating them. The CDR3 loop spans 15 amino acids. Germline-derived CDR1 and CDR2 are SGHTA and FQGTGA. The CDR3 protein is CASSPRQATNEKLFF. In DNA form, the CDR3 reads TGTGCCAGCAGCCCCCGACAGGCAACTAATGAAAAACTGTTTTTT.

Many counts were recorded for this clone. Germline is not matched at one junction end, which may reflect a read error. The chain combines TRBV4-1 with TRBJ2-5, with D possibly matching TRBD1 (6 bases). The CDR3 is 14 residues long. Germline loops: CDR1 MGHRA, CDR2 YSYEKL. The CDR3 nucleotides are TGCGCCAGCAGCCAAGTGGGGGCAGGGCGGTTTGTGGACTTC. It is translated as CASSQVGAGRFVDF.

The CDR3 here is CSVATYSNQPQHF. The CDR3 nucleotides are TGCAGCGTCGCAACGTATAGCAATCAGCCCCAGCATTTT. The chain employs TRBV29-1 and TRBJ1-5, with no clear D. The CDR3 runs 13 residues. V lost 6 bases to trimming and J lost 0 bases, with 9 bases between them. Germline V gene data show CDR1 as SQVTM and CDR2 as ANQGSEA. Using reference TRBV29-1 and TRBJ1-5 for the parts outside the CDR3, the full variable domain is SAVISQKPSRDICQRGTSLTIQCQVDSQVTMMFWYRQQPGQSLTLIATANQGSEATYESGFVIDKFPISRPNLTFSTLTVSNMSPEDSSIYLCSVATYSNQPQHFGDGTRLSIL.

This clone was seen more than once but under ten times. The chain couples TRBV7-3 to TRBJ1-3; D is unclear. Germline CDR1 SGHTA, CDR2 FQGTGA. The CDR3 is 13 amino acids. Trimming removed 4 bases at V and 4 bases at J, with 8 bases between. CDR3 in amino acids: CASSSGYGNTIYF. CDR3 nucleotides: TGTGCCAGCAGCTCGGGCTACGGAAACACCATATATTTT.

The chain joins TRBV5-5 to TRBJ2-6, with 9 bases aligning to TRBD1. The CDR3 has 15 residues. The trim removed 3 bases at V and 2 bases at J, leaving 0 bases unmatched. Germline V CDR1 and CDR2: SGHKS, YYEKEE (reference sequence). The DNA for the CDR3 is TGTGCCAGCAGCTGGGACAGGGCTGGGGCCAACGTCCTGACTTTC. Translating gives CASSWDRAGANVLTF.

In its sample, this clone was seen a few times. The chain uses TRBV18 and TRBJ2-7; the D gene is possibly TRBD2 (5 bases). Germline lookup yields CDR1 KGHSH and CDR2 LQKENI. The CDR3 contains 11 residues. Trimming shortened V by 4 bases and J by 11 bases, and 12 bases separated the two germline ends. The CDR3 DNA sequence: TGTGCCAGCTCACAGGACGGGATTGAGTACTTC. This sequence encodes CASSQDGIEYF. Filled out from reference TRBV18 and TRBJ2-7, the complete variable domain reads NAGVMQNPRHLVRRRGQEARLRCSPMKGHSHVYWYRQLPEEGLKFMVYLQKENIIDESGMPKERFSAEFPKEGPSILRIQQVVRGDSAAYFCASSQDGIEYFGPGTRLTVT.

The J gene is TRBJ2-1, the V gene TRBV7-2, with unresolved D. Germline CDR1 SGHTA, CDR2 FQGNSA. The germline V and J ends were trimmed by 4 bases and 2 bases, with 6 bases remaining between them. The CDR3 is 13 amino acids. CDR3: CASSSSPYNEQFF. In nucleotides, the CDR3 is TGTGCCAGCAGCTCCTCCCCCTACAATGAGCAGTTCTTC.

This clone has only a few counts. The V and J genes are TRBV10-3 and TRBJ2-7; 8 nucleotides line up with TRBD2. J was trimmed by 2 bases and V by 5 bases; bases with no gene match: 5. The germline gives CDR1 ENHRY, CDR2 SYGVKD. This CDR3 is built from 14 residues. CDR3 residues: CAISNAGGPYEQYF. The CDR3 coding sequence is TGTGCCATCAGTAACGCGGGAGGCCCCTACGAGCAGTACTTC.

CDR3 DNA: TGTGCCAGCAGCTTGAGTGAGACCCAGTACTTC. Its protein is CASSLSETQYF. J is TRBJ2-5 and V is TRBV5-6, with no clear D. Germline CDR1 and CDR2: SGHDT and YYEEEE. This CDR3 region has 11 residues. Trimming took 1 base from V and 5 from J, leaving 3 bases between them.

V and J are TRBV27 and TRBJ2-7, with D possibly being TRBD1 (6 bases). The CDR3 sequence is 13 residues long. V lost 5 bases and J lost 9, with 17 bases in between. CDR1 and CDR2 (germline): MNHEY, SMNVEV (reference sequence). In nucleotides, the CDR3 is TGTGCCAGCAGTCTTCAAGGACAGTTCGGGCAGTACTTC. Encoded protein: CASSLQGQFGQYF.

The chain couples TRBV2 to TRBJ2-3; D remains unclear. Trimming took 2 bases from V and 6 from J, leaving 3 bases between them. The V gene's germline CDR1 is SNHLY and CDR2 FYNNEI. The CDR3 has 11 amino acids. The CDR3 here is CASSEKDTQYF. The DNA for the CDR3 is TGTGCCAGCAGTGAAAAGGATACGCAGTATTTT.

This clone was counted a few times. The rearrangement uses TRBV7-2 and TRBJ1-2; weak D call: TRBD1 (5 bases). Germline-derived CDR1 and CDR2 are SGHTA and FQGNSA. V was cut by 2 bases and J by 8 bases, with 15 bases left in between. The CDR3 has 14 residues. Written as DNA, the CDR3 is TGTGCCAGCAGCTTACAGGGACTTACGCTCGGCTACACCTTC. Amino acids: CASSLQGLTLGYTF.

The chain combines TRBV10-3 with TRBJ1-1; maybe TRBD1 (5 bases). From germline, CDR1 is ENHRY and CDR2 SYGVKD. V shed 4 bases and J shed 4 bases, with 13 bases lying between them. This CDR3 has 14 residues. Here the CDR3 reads CAISAEGASTEAFF. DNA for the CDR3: TGTGCCATCAGTGCAGAAGGGGCATCCACTGAAGCTTTCTTT.